The next 20 T cell receptor beta chains were all read from a single sample in a study of cytomegalovirus exposure and HLA in healthy donors. This table comes from immunoSEQ multiplex PCR, and its TCRdb copy is limited to in-frame clones, with some not included. The sample consists of under 250,000 clones, around 86% of them appearing once. The material sequenced was PBMCs. The receptor source for this set is a woman under 30 in good health and CMV-seropositive.

This rearrangement joins TRBV5-1 to TRBJ2-7, with 10 positions matching TRBD2. The V gene end was trimmed by 5 bases and the J gene end by 3 bases; junction bases not matched to a gene: 8. The V gene's germline CDR1 is SGHRS and CDR2 YFSETQ. This CDR3 contains 15 residues. The CDR3 loop reads CASRYGTSANYEQYF. The CDR3 coding sequence is TGCGCCAGCAGATACGGGACTAGCGCCAACTACGAGCAGTACTTC.

The rearrangement uses TRBV9 and TRBJ2-7; 7 bases are shared with TRBD2. CDR1 and CDR2 from the germline V gene are SGDLS and YYNGEE. CDR3 length: 15 amino acids. V dropped 4 bases and J dropped 7; count of bases not matched to a gene: 14. The CDR3 sequence is CASSPVGGSLSEQYF. CDR3 DNA: TGTGCCAGCAGCCCCGTGGGGGGGAGCTTGAGTGAGCAGTACTTC.

The V call is TRBV7-9, the J call TRBJ1-1; weak D call: TRBD1 (6 bases). V was trimmed by 5 bases and J by 5 bases, leaving 18 bases between them. CDR3 length: 15 residues. The germline CDR1 and CDR2 sequences are SEHNR and FQNEAQ (reference sequence). For the CDR3, the DNA is TGTGCCAGCAGCCAGGCATTCAGGGGAAGGACTGAAGCTTTCTTT. Translated: CASSQAFRGRTEAFF. Using reference TRBV7-9 and TRBJ1-1 for the parts outside the CDR3, the full variable domain is DTGVSQNPRHKITKRGQNVTFRCDPISEHNRLYWYRQTLGQGPEFLTYFQNEAQLEKSRLLSDRFSAERPKGSFSTLEIQRTEQGDSAMYLCASSQAFRGRTEAFFGQGTRLTVV.

The V call is TRBV25-1, the J call TRBJ2-1; maybe TRBD2 (5 bases). CDR3 length: 12 amino acids. Germline V gene data show CDR1 as MGHDK and CDR2 as SYGVNS. V was pared by 3 bases and J by 8 bases, with 8 bases between. The CDR3 DNA sequence: TGTGCCAGCAGTGACGTCGGGGATGAGCAGTTCTTC. Translated: CASSDVGDEQFF.

This clone was seen once. The chain recombines TRBV6-5 with TRBJ1-1; 11 nucleotides align to TRBD1. The germline gives CDR1 MNHEY, CDR2 SVGAGI. The CDR3 has 15 residues. Unmatched junction bases numbered 3, after V lost 0 bases and J lost 6 bases. The CDR3 sequence: CASSYSGQGAAEAFF. The CDR3 nucleotides are TGTGCCAGCAGTTACTCTGGACAGGGGGCCGCTGAAGCTTTCTTT.

The chain links TRBV11-2 to TRBJ1-5, with D uncertain. The V end lost 0 bases, the J end lost 11 bases, and 11 bases lay between the germline ends. The CDR3 contains 13 residues. Germline V lookup: CDR1 SGHAT, CDR2 FQNNGV. The CDR3 protein is CASSLEKHSTQHF. CDR3 DNA: TGTGCCAGCAGCTTAGAAAAGCATTCAACCCAGCATTTT. Full variable domain (outside the CDR3, taken from reference TRBV11-2 and TRBJ1-5): EAGVAQSPRYKIIEKRQSVAFWCNPISGHATLYWYQQILGQGPKLLIQFQNNGVVDDSQLPKDRFSAERLKGVDSTLKIQPAKLEDSAVYLCASSLEKHSTQHFGDGTRLSIL.

V gene TRBV19 combines with J gene TRBJ1-5; D call uncertain. Germline V gives CDR1 LNHDA, CDR2 SQIVND (reference sequence). The CDR3 totals 13 residues. With 5 bases removed from V and 5 bases from J, the gap between germline ends came to 10 bases. The CDR3 sequence is CASSEGNYQPQHF. CDR3 nucleotides: TGTGCCAGTAGTGAGGGTAACTATCAGCCCCAGCATTTT. Together with reference TRBV19 and TRBJ1-5, the CDR3 gives the full variable domain: DGGITQSPKYLFRKEGQNVTLSCEQNLNHDAMYWYRQDPGQGLRLIYYSQIVNDFQKGDIAEGYSVSREKKESFPLTVTSAQKNPTAFYLCASSEGNYQPQHFGDGTRLSIL.

The genes are TRBV2 and TRBJ2-5, with TRBD2 identical over 13 bases. Germline V lookup: CDR1 SNHLY, CDR2 FYNNEI. V lost 7 bases, J lost 5 bases, and 7 bases stayed unmatched. This CDR3 region has 15 residues. CDR3 sequence reads: CASTRTSGSRETQYF. DNA for the CDR3: TGTGCCAGCACCCGGACTAGCGGGAGTCGGGAGACCCAGTACTTC.

This clone has just a few counts. The sample contains more than one DNA sequence encoding this CDR3. This chain links TRBV6-5 with TRBJ1-1; D perhaps matches TRBD1 (5 bases). This CDR3 has 14 amino acids. Germline loops: CDR1 MNHEY, CDR2 SVGAGI. Trimming shortened V by 2 bases and J by 4 bases, and 11 bases separated the two germline ends. The CDR3 loop reads CASSYQGAGTEAFF. The CDR3 nucleotides are TGTGCCAGCAGTTACCAGGGAGCGGGCACTGAAGCTTTCTTT.

A single count supports this clone. This chain uses TRBV4-1 with TRBJ2-1; 8 nucleotides align to TRBD2. CDR1 is MGHRA, CDR2 YSYEKL, per germline. After removal of 0 bases from V and 6 bases from J, the junction contained 10 bases not matched to a gene. The CDR3 has 17 amino acids. The CDR3 region has the DNA TGCGCCAGCAGCCAAGAATTAGCGGGATCCGTCCGCAATGAGCAGTTCTTC. Translated: CASSQELAGSVRNEQFF.

The CDR3 is CASSFMRESYEQYF. The CDR3 DNA reads TGTGCCAGCAGCTTCATGAGGGAATCCTACGAGCAGTACTTC. This sequence joins TRBV7-2 and TRBJ2-7, with D possibly TRBD2 on 5 matching bases. CDR3 length equals 14 residues. CDR1 is SGHTA, CDR2 FQGNSA, per germline. Deletions cut 3 bases from V and 1 base from J, with 10 bases between.

The rearrangement uses TRBV7-9 and TRBJ2-1; 11 bases map to TRBD2. With 2 bases clipped from V and 3 bases from J, the junction kept 3 bases outside the gene matches. Germline lookup yields CDR1 SEHNR and CDR2 FQNEAQ (reference sequence). The CDR3 is 16 amino acids. The DNA of the CDR3 is TGTGCCAGCAGCTTAATTGGGACTAGCGGCTACAATGAGCAGTTCTTC. This codes for CASSLIGTSGYNEQFF.

The chain employs TRBV27 and TRBJ1-5; D not certain. The CDR3 has 17 amino acids. With 7 bases removed from V and 1 base from J, the gap between germline ends came to 20 bases. Per germline, CDR1 MNHEY and CDR2 SMNVEV (reference sequence). The CDR3: CASNSLGRWSSNQPQHF. For the CDR3, the DNA is TGTGCCAGCAACTCTTTGGGCCGCTGGTCCAGCAATCAGCCCCAGCATTTT.

V and J are TRBV5-1 and TRBJ2-1; D is possibly TRBD1 (6 bases). The CDR3 runs to 15 residues. Germline loops: CDR1 SGHRS, CDR2 YFSETQ. Trimming took 0 bases from V and 7 from J, leaving 14 bases between them. As DNA, the CDR3 is TGCGCCAGCAGCTTGGTTATGGGGGCGAGGAATGAGCAGTTCTTC. It yields the protein CASSLVMGARNEQFF.

This clone was observed once. This sequence joins TRBV6-5 and TRBJ2-4; a weak D match, TRBD2 (6 bases). This CDR3 spans 15 amino acids. Trimming took 5 bases from V and 5 from J, leaving 16 bases between them. Germline lookup yields CDR1 MNHEY and CDR2 SVGAGI. The CDR3 protein is CASSRGFGGENIQYF. CDR3 nucleotides: TGTGCCAGCAGTAGAGGATTCGGGGGTGAAAACATTCAGTACTTC.

This chain links TRBV28 with TRBJ2-1, with 8 bases matching TRBD2. The CDR3 consists of 14 residues. Germline CDR1 and CDR2: MDHEN and SYDVKM. The V segment lost 7 bases and the J segment 4 bases; nucleotides outside the gene matches: 6. CDR3: CASTLAGPYNEQFF. The CDR3 nucleotides read TGTGCCAGCACCTTAGCGGGACCTTACAATGAGCAGTTCTTC.

The chain combines TRBV19 with TRBJ2-3; 7 nucleotides match TRBD1. The CDR3 runs 13 residues. After removal of 4 bases from V and 6 bases from J, the junction contained 4 bases not matched to a gene. Germline loops: CDR1 LNHDA, CDR2 SQIVND (reference sequence). The CDR3 region is CASSTAGGDTQYF. In DNA, the CDR3 is TGTGCCAGTAGTACAGCAGGGGGTGATACGCAGTATTTT. Combining the CDR3 with reference TRBV19 and TRBJ2-3 gives the whole variable domain DGGITQSPKYLFRKEGQNVTLSCEQNLNHDAMYWYRQDPGQGLRLIYYSQIVNDFQKGDIAEGYSVSREKKESFPLTVTSAQKNPTAFYLCASSTAGGDTQYFGPGTRLTVL.

This clone was picked up one time. V and J are TRBV28 and TRBJ2-5, with 14 nucleotides matching TRBD2. Germline trimming cut 0 bases from V and 1 base from J; bases unmatched to any gene: 1. The CDR3 is 17 residues long. From germline, CDR1 is MDHEN and CDR2 SYDVKM. The CDR3 here is CASSLWGTSGSQETQYF. In DNA, the CDR3 is TGTGCCAGCAGTTTATGGGGGACTAGCGGGAGCCAAGAGACCCAGTACTTC.

The gene calls are TRBV5-1 and TRBJ2-1; 9 nucleotides align to TRBD1. Germline V CDR1 and CDR2: SGHRS, YFSETQ. Trimming took 3 bases from V and 3 from J; bases not matched to a gene: 16. The CDR3 has 19 residues. The CDR3 is CASSWPRQGGISDYNEQFF. Written as DNA, the CDR3 is TGCGCCAGCAGCTGGCCCAGACAGGGGGGGATTAGCGACTACAATGAGCAGTTCTTC.

This clone occurred a few times. V gene TRBV19 combines with J gene TRBJ2-7; TRBD1 aligns across 11 bases. J gave up 2 bases and V 6 bases, and 6 bases lay outside the gene matches. From germline, CDR1 is LNHDA and CDR2 SQIVND (reference sequence). CDR3 size: 15 residues. This CDR3 is CASRGPGQGAYEQYF. The CDR3 DNA reads TGTGCCAGTAGGGGGCCGGGACAGGGGGCCTACGAGCAGTACTTC.